What follows describes a single T cell receptor (beta chain). Its target is not known. The entry originates in a study of graft-versus-host responses after intestinal transplantation. Study-wide background: Following induction with anti-thymocyte globulin, all recipients were given tacrolimus and steroids for three to four years. Broader study findings: Ileal or blood samples showed some GvH clones first, and such clones were also found in recipient marrow.

The data were produced by immunoSEQ multiplex PCR, yet TCRdb's version contains in-frame clones alone and is incomplete. Of nearly 45,000 clones in the sample, about 91% were seen once. CDR3 length: 15 amino acids. Per germline, CDR1 MNHNS and CDR2 SASEGT. V was trimmed by 9 bases and J by 3 bases, leaving 18 bases between them. Source: PBMCs, taken 524 days after transplant. The chain couples TRBV6-1 to TRBJ1-5; D unclear. The sequence derives from a human patient who received an intestinal transplant, so some T cells may come from the graft donor. The CDR3 DNA follows: TGTGCCAGTAGCCACTTGGGCAGTAACAATCAGCCCCAGCATTTT. Amino acids: CASSHLGSNNQPQHF.